These 9 T cell receptor beta chains came from one sample sequenced in a study of blood T cell repertoires in COVID-19. Clones were read by immunoSEQ multiplex PCR, and TCRdb kept only the in-frame ones, dropping some. In the table there are 30,000 to 40,000 clones, around four fifths of which are singletons. Sequencing was performed on peripheral blood. These receptors all stem from a man aged 50-59 years with active COVID-19.

Comments on this clone: One junction end disagrees with the germline gene, perhaps due to a read error. The chain recombines TRBV10-3 with TRBJ2-7; 11 bases match TRBD1. Germline values: CDR1 ENHRY, CDR2 SYGVKD. The CDR3 runs 11 residues. The CDR3 DNA reads TGTGCCATCAGTGACGGACAGGGGGCGAACTTC. It translates to CAISDGQGANF.

This clone was observed once. This chain joins TRBV5-1 and TRBJ2-7, with unresolved D. CDR3 size: 13 residues. The V gene's germline CDR1 is SGHRS and CDR2 YFSETQ. Deletions cut 2 bases from V and 0 bases from J, with 6 bases between. CDR3 sequence (DNA): TGCGCCAGCAGCTTTACCAGCTCCTACGAGCAGTACTTC. Encoded protein: CASSFTSSYEQYF.

V and J are TRBV21-1 and TRBJ2-7; the D call in the table, TRBD2, was not verified against the DNA. TRBV21-1 is a listed pseudogene. The CDR3 has 14 amino acids. The CDR3 nucleotides are TGTGCCAGCAGCCCTGAGGTCCAAACCAACGAGCAGTACTTC. As protein: CASSPEVQTNEQYF.

This rearrangement joins TRBV6-5 to TRBJ1-2; D unclear. CDR3 length: 14 amino acids. Germline V gene sequence: CDR1 MNHEY, CDR2 SVGAGI. V lost 2 bases, J lost 7 bases, and 14 bases lay in between. CDR3 nucleotides: TGTGCCAGCAGTTACGACCGCCGGTCGGGTGGCTACACCTTC. Translated: CASSYDRRSGGYTF.

The V gene is TRBV7-9, the J gene TRBJ2-7; perhaps TRBD1 as D (6 bases). CDR1 and CDR2 from the germline V gene are SEHNR and FQNEAQ (reference sequence). V shed 5 bases and J shed 0 bases, with 11 bases lying between them. The CDR3 has 14 amino acids. CDR3 sequence reads: CASSPRQDSYEQYF. The CDR3 coding sequence is TGTGCCAGCAGCCCCCGACAGGACTCCTACGAGCAGTACTTC.

V usage is TRBV5-1 and J usage is TRBJ1-6, with TRBD1 matching over 7 bases. V trimming: 0 bases; J trimming: 6 bases; junction bases outside the gene matches: 3. CDR3 length: 15 amino acids. Germline CDR1 and CDR2: SGHRS and YFSETQ. The CDR3 spells CASSLGQGSNSPLHF. CDR3 nucleotides: TGCGCCAGCAGCTTGGGACAGGGTAGTAATTCACCCCTCCACTTT.

The V and J genes are TRBV24-1 and TRBJ2-6; D is possibly TRBD1 (6 bases). The CDR3 runs 17 residues. Trimming cost V 4 bases and J 3 bases, with 15 bases left between them. Germline V lookup: CDR1 KGHDR, CDR2 SFDVKD. Written as DNA, the CDR3 is TGTGCCACCAGTGAACCGAAGACAGGACTTGGGGCCAACGTCCTGACTTTC. This codes for CATSEPKTGLGANVLTF.

CDR3 sequence reads: CASSADRDTGELFF. The CDR3 DNA reads TGTGCCAGCTCGGCTGACAGAGACACCGGGGAGCTGTTTTTT. The gene calls are TRBV18 and TRBJ2-2, with a possible D match to TRBD1 (5 bases). The CDR3 spans 14 residues. Germline CDR1 is KGHSH and CDR2 is LQKENI. Trimming shortened V by 6 bases and J by 3 bases, and 11 bases separated the two germline ends.

The chain employs TRBV2 and TRBJ1-3; D not resolved. The CDR3 has 15 amino acids. V lost 6 bases to trimming and J lost 0 bases, with 12 bases between them. Germline V gene lookup returns CDR1 SNHLY and CDR2 FYNNEI. DNA of the CDR3: TGTGCCAGCAGCCGCGACTCTTACTCTGGAAACACCATATATTTT. Protein: CASSRDSYSGNTIYF.